This record concerns one T cell receptor beta chain sequence. This sample stems from a study of T-cell reconstitution after alpha-beta-depleted transplantation in children. During its preparation, the TCRbeta library received unique molecular identifiers. TCRdb passed the PCR reads through MiXCR, listing each CDR3 protein once. Altogether about 400,000 distinct CDR3 sequences are present, over 20% being singletons, with the ten largest covering around 4%. This clonotype was obtained from a human donor who donated a stem cell graft to a child with acute myeloid leukemia. The sequenced sample was PBMCs from the stem cell graft donor, obtained from the stem cell graft.

The CDR3 loop is CSVRKTGIAYEQYF. For the CDR3, the DNA is TGCAGCGTCCGTAAAACAGGGATCGCCTACGAGCAGTACTTC. The rearrangement uses TRBV29-1 and TRBJ2-7; weak D call: TRBD1 (6 bases). The CDR3 extends over 14 amino acids. The V gene's germline CDR1 is SQVTM and CDR2 ANQGSEA. V was clipped by 6 bases and J by 2 bases, with 17 bases between them.